The 24 T cell receptor beta chains listed next were all sequenced from one sample in a study of OX40 agonist ivuxolimab in advanced cancers. Some clones are missing from TCRdb's copy, which holds only in-frame ones; the method was immunoSEQ multiplex PCR. This table has under 50,000 clones, around 80% appearing once. Sequencing used CD4+ or CD8+ T cells sorted from blood, obtained in a trial of the OX40 agonist ivuxolimab. Every receptor here comes from an adult with an advanced solid tumor such as melanoma, head and neck, liver or kidney cancer.

J is TRBJ2-3 and V is TRBV19, with D maybe TRBD2 (5 bases). CDR1 and CDR2 from the germline V gene are LNHDA and SQIVND (reference sequence). Trimming removed 6 bases from V and 2 bases from J, with 12 bases in between. The CDR3 covers 14 residues. Here the CDR3 DNA reads TGTGCCAGTAGGAGAGGAGGCGTCACAGATACGCAGTATTTT. It specifies CASRRGGVTDTQYF.

The chain employs TRBV7-2 and TRBJ2-4; either TRBD1 or TRBD2 may fit D (7 bases each). The length of the CDR3 is 15 residues. The germline CDR1 and CDR2 sequences are SGHTA and FQGNSA. Deletions cut 2 bases from V and 7 bases from J, with 15 bases between. The CDR3 loop reads CASSLQGGLRNIQYF. CDR3 DNA sequence: TGTGCCAGCAGCTTACAGGGGGGACTAAGGAACATTCAGTACTTC.

V and J are TRBV29-1 and TRBJ1-5; D uncertain. V dropped 8 bases and J dropped 0 bases, with 11 bases sitting between them. The CDR3 runs 13 residues. Germline V gene lookup returns CDR1 SQVTM and CDR2 ANQGSEA. CDR3 residues: CSICPNSNQPQHF. In DNA form, the CDR3 reads TGCAGCATCTGCCCGAATAGCAATCAGCCCCAGCATTTT. Full variable domain (remainder filled in from reference TRBV29-1 and TRBJ1-5): SAVISQKPSRDICQRGTSLTIQCQVDSQVTMMFWYRQQPGQSLTLIATANQGSEATYESGFVIDKFPISRPNLTFSTLTVSNMSPEDSSIYLCSICPNSNQPQHFGDGTRLSIL.

CDR3 sequence reads: CAWSPGHGYTF. The CDR3 coding sequence is TGTGCCTGGAGTCCGGGACATGGCTACACCTTC. J is TRBJ1-2 and V is TRBV30, with D perhaps TRBD1 (5 bases). The germline V and J ends were trimmed by 2 bases and 6 bases, with 7 bases remaining between them. The CDR3 loop spans 11 amino acids. Per germline, CDR1 GTSNPN and CDR2 SVGIG (reference sequence).

The genes are TRBV11-2 and TRBJ2-2; 8 bases match TRBD1. Germline trimming cut 6 bases from V and 6 bases from J; bases unmatched to any gene: 9. This CDR3 has 15 amino acids. Germline V gives CDR1 SGHAT, CDR2 FQNNGV. CDR3 nucleotides: TGTGCCAGCAGTCGGTCAGGGGGCGCTGCCGGGGAGCTGTTTTTT. This gives the protein CASSRSGGAAGELFF.

The chain combines TRBV7-2 with TRBJ2-7; the match to TRBD2 covers 10 bases. The CDR3 extends over 18 amino acids. V gave up 1 base and J gave up 0 bases; unmatched junction bases: 9. CDR1 is SGHTA, CDR2 FQGNSA, per germline. The CDR3: CASSLVPSGSGGSYEQYF. Written as DNA, the CDR3 is TGTGCCAGCAGCTTAGTTCCTAGCGGGAGTGGGGGCTCCTACGAGCAGTACTTC.

The gene calls are TRBV19 and TRBJ2-2; 7 nucleotides line up with TRBD1. The CDR3 is 14 residues long. The germline V gene encodes CDR1 LNHDA and CDR2 SQIVND (reference sequence). With 9 bases clipped from V and 4 bases from J, the junction kept 8 bases outside the gene matches. The CDR3 is CASTYRGGTGELFF. Here the CDR3 DNA reads TGTGCCAGCACATACAGGGGTGGCACCGGGGAGCTGTTTTTT. Drawing the rest from reference TRBV19 and TRBJ2-2, the complete variable domain is DGGITQSPKYLFRKEGQNVTLSCEQNLNHDAMYWYRQDPGQGLRLIYYSQIVNDFQKGDIAEGYSVSREKKESFPLTVTSAQKNPTAFYLCASTYRGGTGELFFGEGSRLTVL.

V is TRBV5-8 and J is TRBJ1-3; D not resolved. The CDR3 consists of 14 residues. Germline CDR1 and CDR2: SGHTS and YDEGEE. V gave up 0 bases and J gave up 4 bases, with 8 bases separating them. Here the CDR3 DNA reads TGTGCCAGCAGCTTGGCCCTTCGAGGAAACACCATATATTTT. Residues: CASSLALRGNTIYF.

The V gene is TRBV28, the J gene TRBJ2-5, with a weak D call TRBD2 (5 bases). The germline gives CDR1 MDHEN, CDR2 SYDVKM. Deletions cut 5 bases from V and 11 bases from J, with 15 bases between. The CDR3 extends over 12 amino acids. The CDR3 sequence is CASSQGLEEQYF. Written as DNA, the CDR3 is TGTGCCAGCAGTCAAGGACTCGAGGAGCAGTACTTC.

The chain uses TRBV9 and TRBJ2-5; 7 bases agree with TRBD1. The CDR3 is 15 amino acids. CDR1 is SGDLS, CDR2 YYNGEE, per germline. V was pared by 3 bases and J by 5 bases, with 10 bases of the junction left unmatched. CDR3 nucleotide sequence: TGTGCCAGCAGCGCGACACTACAGGGGCGGGAGACCCAGTACTTC. Its translation is CASSATLQGRETQYF. The variable domain in full, with the rest retrieved from reference TRBV9 and TRBJ2-5, is DSGVTQTPKHLITATGQRVTLRCSPRSGDLSVYWYQQSLDQGLQFLIQYYNGEERAKGNILERFSAQQFPDLHSELNLSSLELGDSALYFCASSATLQGRETQYFGPGTRLLVL.

V gene TRBV7-9 combines with J gene TRBJ2-3; unclear D gene. The CDR3 runs 14 residues. Trimming took off 0 bases at V and 2 bases at J, with 6 bases between the two ends. CDR1 and CDR2 (germline): SEHNR, FQNEAQ (reference sequence). As DNA, the CDR3 is TGTGCCAGCAGCTTAGCGGTGTACACAGATACGCAGTATTTT. Encoded protein: CASSLAVYTDTQYF.

The V call is TRBV6-1, the J call TRBJ2-1; 8 nucleotides match TRBD2. CDR1 and CDR2 from the germline V gene are MNHNS and SASEGT. The CDR3 length is 16 residues. J was trimmed by 4 bases and V by 4 bases; bases with no gene match: 9. CDR3 residues: CASSVGGTSRYNEQFF. The CDR3 bases are TGTGCCAGCAGTGTCGGTGGGACTAGTAGGTACAATGAGCAGTTCTTC.

V and J are TRBV7-7 and TRBJ2-1; D perhaps matches TRBD2 (5 bases). The ends were cut back, 5 bases at V and 7 bases at J, with 15 bases in the middle. The length of the CDR3 is 14 residues. Per the germline V gene, CDR1 is SSHAT and CDR2 is FNYEAQ (reference sequence). The CDR3 DNA reads TGTGCCAGCAGCGAGATCTCCGGGGTGAATGAGCAGTTCTTC. Protein: CASSEISGVNEQFF.

The chain recombines TRBV18 with TRBJ2-7, with a weak D call TRBD1 (8 bases). CDR3 size: 16 residues. From germline, CDR1 is KGHSH and CDR2 LQKENI. V dropped 5 bases and J dropped 1 base, with 18 bases sitting between them. CDR3 in amino acids: CASSLGQGGSSYEQYF. CDR3 coding DNA: TGTGCCAGCTCATTAGGACAGGGAGGGAGTTCCTACGAGCAGTACTTC. Together with reference TRBV18 and TRBJ2-7, the CDR3 gives the full variable domain: NAGVMQNPRHLVRRRGQEARLRCSPMKGHSHVYWYRQLPEEGLKFMVYLQKENIIDESGMPKERFSAEFPKEGPSILRIQQVVRGDSAAYFCASSLGQGGSSYEQYFGPGTRLTVT.

Concerning this clone: The sample carries other DNA sequences with the same CDR3. The gene calls are TRBV11-2 and TRBJ2-1; TRBD2 agrees at 8 bases. Unmatched junction bases numbered 7, after V lost 4 bases and J lost 5 bases. This CDR3 has 15 amino acids. CDR1 is SGHAT, CDR2 FQNNGV, per germline. CDR3 in DNA: TGTGCCAGCAGCTGGGCGGGGGGAGCCAACAATGAGCAGTTCTTC. It is translated as CASSWAGGANNEQFF.

With respect to this clone: One end of the junction does not line up with germline, which may come from a read error. The CDR3 loop is CASSPGLASRLDF. The CDR3 DNA is TGTGCCAGCAGCCCAGGACTAGCGAGTCGCTTGGACTTC. V gene TRBV5-6 combines with J gene TRBJ2-7; 9 positions match TRBD2. The CDR3 is made up of 13 amino acids. Per the germline V gene, CDR1 is SGHDT and CDR2 is YYEEEE.

The chain links TRBV10-3 to TRBJ2-2, with 10 nucleotides matching TRBD1. CDR1 is ENHRY, CDR2 SYGVKD, per germline. Trimming removed 3 bases from V and 0 bases from J; junction bases left unmatched: 13. The CDR3 runs 20 residues. The CDR3 region is CAISEFDRGRGRTNTGELFF. As DNA, the CDR3 is TGTGCCATCAGTGAATTCGACAGGGGGCGCGGGCGTACGAACACCGGGGAGCTGTTTTTT.

The chain couples TRBV5-1 to TRBJ2-7; D perhaps matches TRBD1 (6 bases). CDR3 size: 14 residues. V was clipped by 4 bases and J by 3 bases, with 14 bases between them. CDR1 is SGHRS and CDR2 is YFSETQ in the germline V gene. This CDR3 is CASSKMDSYYEQYF. The CDR3 DNA reads TGCGCCAGCAGCAAAATGGACAGTTACTACGAGCAGTACTTC.

The rearrangement links TRBV5-1 to TRBJ2-1; 14 nucleotides line up with TRBD2. CDR1 SGHRS and CDR2 YFSETQ come from the germline V gene. The V gene end was trimmed by 3 bases and the J gene end by 4 bases; junction bases not matched to a gene: 3. CDR3 length equals 16 residues. CDR3 protein: CASSYGTSGSYNEQFF. As DNA, the CDR3 is TGCGCCAGCAGCTACGGGACTAGCGGGAGTTACAATGAGCAGTTCTTC.

Notes on this clone: Other DNA sequences from this sample encode an identical CDR3 as well. The chain uses TRBV19 and TRBJ2-5; D may be TRBD1 (6 bases). This CDR3 is built from 13 residues. V lost 3 bases to trimming and J lost 5 bases, with 10 bases between them. CDR1 and CDR2 (germline): LNHDA, SQIVND (reference sequence). The CDR3 bases are TGTGCCAGTAGTATTGGGGGCGCCGAGACCCAGTACTTC. Amino acids: CASSIGGAETQYF.

CDR3 DNA: TGTGCCGCGGGGCGGGGGGCCAGAGATACGCAGTATTTT. Protein sequence: CAAGRGARDTQYF. The chain has TRBV7-9 and TRBJ2-3, with TRBD2 identical over 8 bases. CDR1 is SEHNR, CDR2 FQNEAQ, per germline (reference sequence). There are 13 residues in the CDR3. With 11 bases clipped from V and 5 bases from J, the junction kept 9 bases outside the gene matches.

The V call is TRBV28, the J call TRBJ2-7; 7 bases are a match to TRBD2. The CDR3 is 15 residues long. The germline V gene encodes CDR1 MDHEN and CDR2 SYDVKM. V lost 11 bases to trimming and J lost 3 bases; unmatched junction nucleotides: 16. The CDR3 loop is CAGTRPSGGNYEQYF. DNA of the CDR3: TGTGCCGGCACTCGACCTAGCGGAGGGAACTACGAGCAGTACTTC.

The genes are TRBV19 and TRBJ1-5; D is undetermined. Trimming removed 2 bases from V and 0 bases from J, with 5 bases in between. CDR3 size: 14 residues. Germline lookup yields CDR1 LNHDA and CDR2 SQIVND (reference sequence). DNA of the CDR3: TGTGCCAGTAGTATACCAGTTAGCAATCAGCCCCAGCATTTT. This translates into CASSIPVSNQPQHF.

The V and J genes are TRBV18 and TRBJ1-1; 10 bases match TRBD1. J lost 4 bases, V lost 3 bases, and 5 bases had no gene match. Germline CDR1 KGHSH, CDR2 LQKENI. This CDR3 contains 15 residues. The CDR3 DNA reads TGTGCCAGCTCACCCAGGACAGGGGGTGGCACTGAAGCTTTCTTT. It encodes CASSPRTGGGTEAFF.